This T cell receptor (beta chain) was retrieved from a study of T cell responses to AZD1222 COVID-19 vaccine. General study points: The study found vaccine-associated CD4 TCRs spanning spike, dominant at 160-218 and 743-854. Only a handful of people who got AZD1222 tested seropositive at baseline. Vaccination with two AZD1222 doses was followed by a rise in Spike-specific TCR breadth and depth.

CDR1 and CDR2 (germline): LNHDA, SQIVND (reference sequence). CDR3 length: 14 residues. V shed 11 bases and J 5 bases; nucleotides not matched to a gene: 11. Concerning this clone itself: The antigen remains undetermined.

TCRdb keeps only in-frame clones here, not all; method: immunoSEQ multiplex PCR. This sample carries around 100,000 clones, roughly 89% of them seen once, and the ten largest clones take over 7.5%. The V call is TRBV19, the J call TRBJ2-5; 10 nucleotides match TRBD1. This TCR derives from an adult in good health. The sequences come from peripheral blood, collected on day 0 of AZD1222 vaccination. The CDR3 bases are TGTGCCTCAGGACAGACAGGGGGCGCGGAGACCCAGTACTTC. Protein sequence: CASGQTGGAETQYF.